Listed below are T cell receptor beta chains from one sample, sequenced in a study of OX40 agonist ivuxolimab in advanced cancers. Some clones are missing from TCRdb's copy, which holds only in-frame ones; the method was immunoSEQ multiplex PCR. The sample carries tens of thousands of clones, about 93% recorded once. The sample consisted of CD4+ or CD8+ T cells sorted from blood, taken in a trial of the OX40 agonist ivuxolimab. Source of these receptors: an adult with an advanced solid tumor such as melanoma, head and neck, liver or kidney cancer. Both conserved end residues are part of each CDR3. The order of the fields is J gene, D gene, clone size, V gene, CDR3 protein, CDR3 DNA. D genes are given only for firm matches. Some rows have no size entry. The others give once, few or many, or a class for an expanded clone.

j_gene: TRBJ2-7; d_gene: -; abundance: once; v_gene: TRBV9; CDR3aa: CASSSGAHYEQYF; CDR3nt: TGTGCCAGCAGCTCGGGGGCCCACTACGAGCAGTACTTC
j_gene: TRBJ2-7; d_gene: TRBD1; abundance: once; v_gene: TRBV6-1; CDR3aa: CASSARTGMSSYEQYF; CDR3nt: TGTGCCAGCAGTGCCCGGACAGGAATGAGCTCCTACGAGCAGTACTTC
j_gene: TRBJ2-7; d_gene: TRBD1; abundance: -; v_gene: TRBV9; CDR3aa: CASSVRDRGIYEQYF; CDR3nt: TGTGCCAGCAGCGTCCGGGACAGGGGAATTTACGAGCAGTACTTC
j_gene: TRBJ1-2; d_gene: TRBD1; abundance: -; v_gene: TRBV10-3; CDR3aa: CAISDLSGGAPNYGYTF; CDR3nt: TGTGCCATCAGTGACTTGTCAGGGGGCGCCCCCAACTATGGCTACACCTTC
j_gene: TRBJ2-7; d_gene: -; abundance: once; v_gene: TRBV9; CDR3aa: CASSVVEGSYEQYF; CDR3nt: TGTGCCAGCAGCGTAGTTGAGGGTTCCTACGAGCAGTACTTC
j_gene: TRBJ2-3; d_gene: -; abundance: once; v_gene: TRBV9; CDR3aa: CASSVEGDVADTQYF; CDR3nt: TGTGCCAGCAGCGTAGAGGGGGACGTGGCAGATACGCAGTATTTT
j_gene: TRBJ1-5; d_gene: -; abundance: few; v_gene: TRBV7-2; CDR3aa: CASSPTGTYSNQPQHF; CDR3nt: TGTGCCAGCAGCCCTACCGGGACTTATAGCAATCAGCCCCAGCATTTT
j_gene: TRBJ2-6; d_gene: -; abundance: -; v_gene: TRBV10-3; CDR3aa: CAISESGMGANVLTF; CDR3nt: TGTGCCATCAGTGAGTCTGGGATGGGGGCCAACGTCCTGACTTTC
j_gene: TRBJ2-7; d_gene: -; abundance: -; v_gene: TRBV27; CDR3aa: CASSWVSSYEQYF; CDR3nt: TGTGCCAGCAGTTGGGTCAGCTCCTACGAGCAGTACTTC
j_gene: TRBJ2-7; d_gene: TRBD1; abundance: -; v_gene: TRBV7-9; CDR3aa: CASSWGQGYEQYF; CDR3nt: TGTGCCAGCAGCTGGGGACAGGGGTACGAGCAGTACTTC
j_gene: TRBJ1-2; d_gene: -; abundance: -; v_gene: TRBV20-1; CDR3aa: CSAMVDYGYTF; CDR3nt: TGCAGTGCTATGGTGGACTATGGCTACACCTTC
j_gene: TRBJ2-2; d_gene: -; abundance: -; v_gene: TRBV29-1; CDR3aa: CSVRTSTGELFF; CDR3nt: TGCAGCGTCCGAACTAGCACCGGGGAGCTGTTTTTT
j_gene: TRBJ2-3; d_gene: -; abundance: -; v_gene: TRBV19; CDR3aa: CASSRMGGGTDTQYF; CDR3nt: TGTGCCAGTAGCCGGATGGGAGGTGGCACAGATACGCAGTATTTT
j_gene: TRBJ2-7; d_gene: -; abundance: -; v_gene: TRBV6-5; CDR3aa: CASSYSSRAWYEQYF; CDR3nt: TGTGCCAGCAGTTACTCTTCCAGGGCGTGGTACGAGCAGTACTTC
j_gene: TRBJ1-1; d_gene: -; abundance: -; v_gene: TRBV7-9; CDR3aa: CASSSALNTEAFF; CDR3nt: TGTGCCAGCAGTTCGGCCCTGAACACTGAAGCTTTCTTT
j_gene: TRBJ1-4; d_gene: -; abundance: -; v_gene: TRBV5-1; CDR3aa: CASSQNKDEKLFF; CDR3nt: TGCGCCAGCAGCCAAAACAAGGATGAAAAGCTGTTTTTT
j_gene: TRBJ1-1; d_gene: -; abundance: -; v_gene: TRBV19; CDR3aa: CASSRTVDWGLNTEAFF; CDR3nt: TGTGCCAGTAGTCGGACCGTCGACTGGGGGTTGAACACTGAAGCTTTCTTT
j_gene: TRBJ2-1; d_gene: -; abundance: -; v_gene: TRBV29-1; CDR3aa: CSVEWVHLGNEQFF; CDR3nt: TGCAGCGTTGAGTGGGTCCACCTAGGCAATGAGCAGTTCTTC
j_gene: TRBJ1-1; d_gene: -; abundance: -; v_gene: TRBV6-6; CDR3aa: CASSYSGSLNTEAFF; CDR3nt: TGTGCCAGCAGTTACTCGGGTAGCCTGAACACTGAAGCTTTCTTT
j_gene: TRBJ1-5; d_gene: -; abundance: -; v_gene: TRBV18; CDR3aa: CASSPGGDDQPQHF; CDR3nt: TGTGCCAGCTCACCGGGGGGGGATGATCAGCCCCAGCATTTT
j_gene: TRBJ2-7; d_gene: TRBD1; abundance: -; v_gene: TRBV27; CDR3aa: CASATGTGTYEQYF; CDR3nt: TGTGCCAGCGCAACCGGGACAGGAACCTACGAGCAGTACTTC
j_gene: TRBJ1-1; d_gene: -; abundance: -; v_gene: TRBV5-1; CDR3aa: CASSGGGTRALGTEAFF; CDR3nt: TGCGCCAGCAGCGGAGGAGGCACCCGGGCCCTAGGAACTGAAGCTTTCTTT
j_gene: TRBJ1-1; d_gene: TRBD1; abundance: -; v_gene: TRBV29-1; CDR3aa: CSVDGQGAGEAFF; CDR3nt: TGCAGCGTCGACGGACAGGGCGCCGGTGAAGCTTTCTTT
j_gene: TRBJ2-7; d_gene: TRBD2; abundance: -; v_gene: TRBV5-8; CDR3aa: CASSLEARLAGGPYEQYF; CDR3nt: TGTGCCAGCAGCTTGGAAGCCCGACTAGCGGGAGGGCCTTACGAGCAGTACTTC
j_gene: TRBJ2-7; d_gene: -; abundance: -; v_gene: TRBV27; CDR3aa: CASSSPSGWAFYEQYF; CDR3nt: TGTGCCAGCAGTTCTCCGTCAGGGTGGGCATTCTACGAGCAGTACTTC
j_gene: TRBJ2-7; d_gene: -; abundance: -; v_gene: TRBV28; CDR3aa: CASQTGQISYEQYF; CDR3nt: TGTGCCAGCCAAACTGGACAAATCTCCTACGAGCAGTACTTC
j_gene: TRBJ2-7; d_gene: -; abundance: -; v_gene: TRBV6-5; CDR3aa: CASSYQGPGSEQYF; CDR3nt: TGTGCCAGCAGTTACCAGGGCCCGGGATCCGAGCAGTACTTC
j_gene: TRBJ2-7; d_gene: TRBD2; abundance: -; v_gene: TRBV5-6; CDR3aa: CASSLWERGGLGEQYF; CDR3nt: TGTGCCAGCAGCTTGTGGGAGCGGGGGGGCCTTGGAGAGCAGTACTTC
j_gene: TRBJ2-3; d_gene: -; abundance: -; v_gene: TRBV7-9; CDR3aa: CASSSFRAVSTDTQYF; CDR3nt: TGTGCCAGCAGCTCGTTTCGAGCGGTTAGCACAGATACGCAGTATTTT
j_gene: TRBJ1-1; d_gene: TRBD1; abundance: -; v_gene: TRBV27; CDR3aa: CASSSIFKMGQKTEAFF; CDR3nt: TGTGCCAGCAGTTCGATCTTTAAAATGGGACAGAAAACTGAAGCTTTCTTT
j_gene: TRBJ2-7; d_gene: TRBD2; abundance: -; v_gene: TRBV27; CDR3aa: CASSPGTSGFYEQYF; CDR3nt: TGTGCCAGCAGTCCCGGGACTAGCGGGTTCTACGAGCAGTACTTC
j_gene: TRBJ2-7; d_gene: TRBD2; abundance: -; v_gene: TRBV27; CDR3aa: CASSSTGLAVEQYF; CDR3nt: TGTGCCAGCAGTTCCACGGGACTAGCAGTCGAGCAGTACTTC
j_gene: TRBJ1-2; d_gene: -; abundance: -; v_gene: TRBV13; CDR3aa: CASSLGVVLDYGYTF; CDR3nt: TGTGCCAGCAGCTTAGGAGTTGTGTTGGACTATGGCTACACCTTC
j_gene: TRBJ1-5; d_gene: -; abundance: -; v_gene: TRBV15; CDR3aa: CATSRGGLNQPQHF; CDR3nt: TGTGCCACCAGCAGGGGGGGACTGAATCAGCCCCAGCATTTT
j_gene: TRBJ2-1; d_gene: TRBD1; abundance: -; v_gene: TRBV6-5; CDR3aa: CASRQGEDNEQFF; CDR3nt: TGTGCCAGCAGACAGGGGGAGGACAATGAGCAGTTCTTC
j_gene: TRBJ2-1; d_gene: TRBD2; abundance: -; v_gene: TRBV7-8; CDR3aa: CASSLGFPSGSNEQFF; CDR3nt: TGTGCCAGCAGCTTAGGATTCCCTAGCGGGAGCAATGAGCAGTTCTTC
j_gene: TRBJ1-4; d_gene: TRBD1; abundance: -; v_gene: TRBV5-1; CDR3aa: CASSLRQGTNEKLFF; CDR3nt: TGCGCCAGCAGCTTGAGACAGGGGACGAATGAAAAACTGTTTTTT
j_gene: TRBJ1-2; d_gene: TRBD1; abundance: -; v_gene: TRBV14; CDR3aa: CASSQYPRDRVHGYTF; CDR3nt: TGTGCCAGCAGCCAGTACCCCCGGGACAGGGTGCATGGCTACACCTTC
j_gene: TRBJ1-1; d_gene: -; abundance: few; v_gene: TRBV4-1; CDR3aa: CASSLVNTEAFF; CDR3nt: TGCGCCAGCAGCCTGGTGAACACTGAAGCTTTCTTT
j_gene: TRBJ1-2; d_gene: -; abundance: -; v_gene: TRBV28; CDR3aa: CASSFNGYTF; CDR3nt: TGTGCCAGCAGTTTTAATGGCTACACCTTC
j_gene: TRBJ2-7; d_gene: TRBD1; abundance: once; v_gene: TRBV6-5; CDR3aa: CASSYSGQSYEQYF; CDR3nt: TGTGCCAGCAGTTACTCGGGACAGTCCTACGAGCAGTACTTC
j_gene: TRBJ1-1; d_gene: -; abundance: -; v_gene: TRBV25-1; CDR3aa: CASSEPGTQAFF; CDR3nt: TGTGCCAGCAGCGAGCCCGGGACCCAAGCTTTCTTT
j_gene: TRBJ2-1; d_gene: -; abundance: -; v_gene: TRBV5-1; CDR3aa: CASSDVGGVNEQFF; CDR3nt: TGCGCCAGCAGCGACGTTGGCGGGGTAAATGAGCAGTTCTTC
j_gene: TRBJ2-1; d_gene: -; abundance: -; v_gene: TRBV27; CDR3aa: CASSLALLYNEQFF; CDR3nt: TGTGCCAGCAGTTTAGCGTTGCTCTACAATGAGCAGTTCTTC
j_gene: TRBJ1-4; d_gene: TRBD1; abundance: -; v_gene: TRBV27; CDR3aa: CASGASGGGVEKLFF; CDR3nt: TGTGCCAGCGGCGCCTCAGGGGGCGGCGTTGAAAAACTGTTTTTT
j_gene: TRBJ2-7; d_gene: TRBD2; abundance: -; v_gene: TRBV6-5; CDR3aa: CASSFKRGDYEQYF; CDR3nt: TGTGCCAGCAGTTTCAAGCGGGGAGACTACGAGCAGTACTTC
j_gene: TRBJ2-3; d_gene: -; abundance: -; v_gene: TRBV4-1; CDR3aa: CASSQGVRTDTQYF; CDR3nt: TGCGCCAGCAGCCAAGGGGTTCGGACAGATACGCAGTATTTT
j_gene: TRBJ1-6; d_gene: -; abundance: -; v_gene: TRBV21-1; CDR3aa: CASSKADGTPYNSPLHF; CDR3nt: TGTGCCAGCAGCAAAGCTGACGGGACACCTTATAATTCACCCCTCCACTTT
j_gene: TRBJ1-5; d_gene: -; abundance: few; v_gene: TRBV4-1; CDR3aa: CASSQDRSGPPQHF; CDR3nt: TGCGCCAGCAGCCAAGATCGGTCAGGCCCGCCCCAGCATTTT
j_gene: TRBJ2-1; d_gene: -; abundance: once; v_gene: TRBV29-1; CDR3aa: CSVEDPLFEPFGSSSYNEQFF; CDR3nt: TGCAGCGTTGAAGATCCACTATTTGAGCCTTTCGGGTCGAGCTCCTACAATGAGCAGTTCTTC
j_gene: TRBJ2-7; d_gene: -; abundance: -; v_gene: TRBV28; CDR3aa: CASSPIRADAYEQYF; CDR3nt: TGTGCCAGCAGCCCTATTAGGGCAGACGCTTACGAGCAGTACTTC
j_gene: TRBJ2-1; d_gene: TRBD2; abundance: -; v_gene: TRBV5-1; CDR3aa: CASSLELAGYNEQFF; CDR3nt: TGCGCCAGCAGCTTGGAACTAGCGGGGTACAATGAGCAGTTCTTC
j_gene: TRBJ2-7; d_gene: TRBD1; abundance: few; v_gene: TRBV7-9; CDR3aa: CASSRTGPYEQYF; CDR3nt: TGTGCCAGCAGCCGGACAGGTCCCTACGAGCAGTACTTC
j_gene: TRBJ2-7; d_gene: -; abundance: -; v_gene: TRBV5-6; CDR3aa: CASSLRPASYEQYF; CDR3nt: TGTGCCAGCAGCTTGCGTCCAGCGTCCTACGAGCAGTACTTC
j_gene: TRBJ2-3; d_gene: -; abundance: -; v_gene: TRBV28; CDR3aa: CASSLRVGGRADTQYF; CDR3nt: TGTGCCAGCAGTTTGAGGGTTGGTGGAAGGGCAGATACGCAGTATTTT
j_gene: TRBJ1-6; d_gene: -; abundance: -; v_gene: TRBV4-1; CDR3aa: CASSRTVENSPLHF; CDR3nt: TGCGCCAGCAGCCGGACAGTGGAAAATTCACCCCTCCACTTT
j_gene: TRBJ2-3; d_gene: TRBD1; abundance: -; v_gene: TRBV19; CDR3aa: CASSMTGGGTDTQYF; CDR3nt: TGTGCCAGTAGTATGACAGGGGGGGGTACAGATACGCAGTATTTT
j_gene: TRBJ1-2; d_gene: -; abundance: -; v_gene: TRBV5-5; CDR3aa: CASSLEPVRGRAGF; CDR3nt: TGTGCCAGCAGCTTGGAGCCCGTCCGGGGCCGAGCTGGCTTC
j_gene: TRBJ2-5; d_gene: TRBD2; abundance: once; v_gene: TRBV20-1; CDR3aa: CSPRTRGTQYF; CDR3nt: TGCAGTCCCCGGACTAGGGGGACCCAGTACTTC
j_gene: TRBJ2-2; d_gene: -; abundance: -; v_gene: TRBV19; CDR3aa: CASSPTGPGELFF; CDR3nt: TGTGCCAGTAGTCCAACGGGGCCCGGGGAGCTGTTTTTT